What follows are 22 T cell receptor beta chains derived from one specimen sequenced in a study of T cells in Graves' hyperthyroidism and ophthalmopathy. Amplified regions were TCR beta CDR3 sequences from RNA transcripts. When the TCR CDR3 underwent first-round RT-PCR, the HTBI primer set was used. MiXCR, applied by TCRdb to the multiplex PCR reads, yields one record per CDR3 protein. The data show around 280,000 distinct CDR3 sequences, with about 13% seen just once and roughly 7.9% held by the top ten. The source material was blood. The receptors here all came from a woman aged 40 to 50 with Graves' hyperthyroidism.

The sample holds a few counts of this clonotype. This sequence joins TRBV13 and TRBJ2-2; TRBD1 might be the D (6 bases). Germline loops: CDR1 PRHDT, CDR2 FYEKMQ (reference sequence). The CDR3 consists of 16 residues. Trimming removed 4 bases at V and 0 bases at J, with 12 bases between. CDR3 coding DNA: TGTGCCAGCAGCTACAGGGCTAAGACGAACACCGGGGAGCTGTTTTTT. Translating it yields CASSYRAKTNTGELFF.

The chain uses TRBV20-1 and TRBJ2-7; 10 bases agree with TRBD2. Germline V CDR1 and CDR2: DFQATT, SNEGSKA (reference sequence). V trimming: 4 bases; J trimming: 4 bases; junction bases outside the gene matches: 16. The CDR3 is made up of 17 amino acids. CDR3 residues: CSAKTSRQREGSYEQYF. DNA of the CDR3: TGCAGTGCTAAGACTTCCCGTCAGCGGGAGGGGAGTTACGAGCAGTACTTC.

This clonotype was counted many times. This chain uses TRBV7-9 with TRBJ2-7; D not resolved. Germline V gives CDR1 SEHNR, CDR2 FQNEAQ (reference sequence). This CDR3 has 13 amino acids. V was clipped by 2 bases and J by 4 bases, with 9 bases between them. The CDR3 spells CASSLSPGYEQYF. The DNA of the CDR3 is TGTGCCAGCAGCTTATCCCCTGGATACGAGCAGTACTTC.

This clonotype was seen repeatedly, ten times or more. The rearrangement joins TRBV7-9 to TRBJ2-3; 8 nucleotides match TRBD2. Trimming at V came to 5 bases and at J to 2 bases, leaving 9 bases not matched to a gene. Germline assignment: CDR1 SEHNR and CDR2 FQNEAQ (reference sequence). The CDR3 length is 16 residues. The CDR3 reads CASSPPSGLTTDTQYF. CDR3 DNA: TGTGCCAGCAGCCCCCCTAGCGGGCTAACCACAGATACGCAGTATTTT. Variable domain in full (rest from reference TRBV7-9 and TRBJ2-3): DTGVSQNPRHKITKRGQNVTFRCDPISEHNRLYWYRQTLGQGPEFLTYFQNEAQLEKSRLLSDRFSAERPKGSFSTLEIQRTEQGDSAMYLCASSPPSGLTTDTQYFGPGTRLTVL.

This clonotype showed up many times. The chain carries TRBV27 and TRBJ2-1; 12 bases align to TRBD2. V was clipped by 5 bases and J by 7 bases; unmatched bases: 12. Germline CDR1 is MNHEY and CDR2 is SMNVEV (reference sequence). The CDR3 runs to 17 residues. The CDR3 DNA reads TGTGCCAGCAGTCGCCAACCCCTAGCGGGAGGGCCTAATGAGCAGTTCTTC. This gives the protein CASSRQPLAGGPNEQFF.

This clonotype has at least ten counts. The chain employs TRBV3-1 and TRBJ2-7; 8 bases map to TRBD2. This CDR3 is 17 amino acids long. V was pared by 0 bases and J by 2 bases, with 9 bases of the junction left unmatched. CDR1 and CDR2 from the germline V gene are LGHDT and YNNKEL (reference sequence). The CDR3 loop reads CASSQDRTSGVAYEQYF. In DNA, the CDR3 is TGTGCCAGCAGCCAAGATCGCACTAGCGGCGTAGCCTACGAGCAGTACTTC.

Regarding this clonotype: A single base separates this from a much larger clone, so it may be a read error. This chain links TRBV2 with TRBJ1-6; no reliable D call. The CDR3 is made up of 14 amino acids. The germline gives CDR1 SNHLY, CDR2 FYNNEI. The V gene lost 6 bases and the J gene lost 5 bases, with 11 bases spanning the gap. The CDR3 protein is CASSVIGNNSPLHF. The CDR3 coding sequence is TGTGCCAGCAGCGTTATCGGCAATAATTCACCCCTCCACTTT.

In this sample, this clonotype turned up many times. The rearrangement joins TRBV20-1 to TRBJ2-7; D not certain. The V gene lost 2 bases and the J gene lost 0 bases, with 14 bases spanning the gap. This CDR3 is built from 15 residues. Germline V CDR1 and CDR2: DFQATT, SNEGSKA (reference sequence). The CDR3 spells CSARYPRPDSYEQYF. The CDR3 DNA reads TGCAGTGCTAGATATCCCCGACCCGACTCCTACGAGCAGTACTTC.

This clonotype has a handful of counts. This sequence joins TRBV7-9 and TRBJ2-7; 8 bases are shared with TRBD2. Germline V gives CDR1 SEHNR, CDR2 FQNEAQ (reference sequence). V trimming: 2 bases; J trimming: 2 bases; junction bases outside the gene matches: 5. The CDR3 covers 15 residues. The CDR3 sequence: CASSLTAGGPYEQYF. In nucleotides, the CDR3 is TGTGCCAGCAGCTTAACGGCGGGAGGTCCCTACGAGCAGTACTTC.

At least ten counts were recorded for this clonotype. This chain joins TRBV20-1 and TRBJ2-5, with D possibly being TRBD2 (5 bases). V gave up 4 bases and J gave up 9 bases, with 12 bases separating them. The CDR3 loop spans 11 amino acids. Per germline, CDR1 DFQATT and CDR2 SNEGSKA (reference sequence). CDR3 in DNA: TGCAGTGCTAACCCGAAGGAGGCCCAGTACTTC. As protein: CSANPKEAQYF.

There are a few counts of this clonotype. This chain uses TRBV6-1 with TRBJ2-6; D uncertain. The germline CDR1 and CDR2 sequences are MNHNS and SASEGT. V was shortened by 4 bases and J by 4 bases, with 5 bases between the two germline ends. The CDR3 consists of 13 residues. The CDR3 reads CASSGGGANVLTF. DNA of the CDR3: TGTGCCAGCAGTGGTGGCGGGGCCAACGTCCTGACTTTC.

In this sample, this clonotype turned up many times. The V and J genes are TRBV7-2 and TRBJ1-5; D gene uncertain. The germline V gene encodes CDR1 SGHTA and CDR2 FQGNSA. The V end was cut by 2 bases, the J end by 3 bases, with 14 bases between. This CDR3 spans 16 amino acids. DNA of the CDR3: TGTGCCAGCAGCTTAACTTCACTGGGCTCCAATCAGCCCCAGCATTTT. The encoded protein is CASSLTSLGSNQPQHF.

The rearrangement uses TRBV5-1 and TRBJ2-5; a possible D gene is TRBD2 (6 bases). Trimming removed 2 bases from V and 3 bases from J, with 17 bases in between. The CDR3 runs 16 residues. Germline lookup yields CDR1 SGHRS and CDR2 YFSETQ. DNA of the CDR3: TGCGCCAGCAGCTTAGCCTTGGGGTCGGGGGAAGAGACCCAGTACTTC. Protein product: CASSLALGSGEETQYF.

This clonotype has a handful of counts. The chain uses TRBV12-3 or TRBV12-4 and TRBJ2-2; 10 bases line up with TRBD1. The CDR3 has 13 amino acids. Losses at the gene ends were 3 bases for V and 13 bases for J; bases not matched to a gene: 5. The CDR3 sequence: CASSLTGGSGLFF. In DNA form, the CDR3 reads TGTGCCAGCAGTTTGACAGGGGGCAGTGGGCTGTTTTTT.

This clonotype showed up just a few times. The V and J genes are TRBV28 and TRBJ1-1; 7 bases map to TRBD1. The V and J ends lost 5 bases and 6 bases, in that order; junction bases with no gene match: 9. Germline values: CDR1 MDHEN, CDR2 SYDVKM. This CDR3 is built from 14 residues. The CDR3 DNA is TGTGCCAGCAGTCTACAGGGGATGATCGCTGAAGCTTTCTTT. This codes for CASSLQGMIAEAFF.

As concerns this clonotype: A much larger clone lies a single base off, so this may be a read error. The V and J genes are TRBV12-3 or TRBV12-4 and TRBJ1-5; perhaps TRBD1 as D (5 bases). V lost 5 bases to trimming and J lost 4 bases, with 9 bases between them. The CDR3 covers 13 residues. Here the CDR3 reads CASSTQGNQPQHF. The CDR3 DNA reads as TGTGCCAGCAGTACTCAGGGAAATCAGCCCCAGCATTTT.

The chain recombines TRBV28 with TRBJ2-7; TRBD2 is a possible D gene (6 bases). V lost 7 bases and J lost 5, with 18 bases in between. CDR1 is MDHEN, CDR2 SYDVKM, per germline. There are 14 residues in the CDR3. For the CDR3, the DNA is TGTGCCAGCACCCGAAGTGGACTAACCCACGAGCAGTACTTC. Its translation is CASTRSGLTHEQYF.

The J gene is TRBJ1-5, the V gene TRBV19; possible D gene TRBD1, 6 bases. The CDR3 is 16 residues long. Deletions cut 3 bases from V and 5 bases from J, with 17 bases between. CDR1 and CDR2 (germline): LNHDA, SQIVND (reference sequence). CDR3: CASSMGGGGLHQPQHF. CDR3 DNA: TGTGCCAGTAGTATGGGGGGGGGGGGGCTCCATCAGCCCCAGCATTTT.

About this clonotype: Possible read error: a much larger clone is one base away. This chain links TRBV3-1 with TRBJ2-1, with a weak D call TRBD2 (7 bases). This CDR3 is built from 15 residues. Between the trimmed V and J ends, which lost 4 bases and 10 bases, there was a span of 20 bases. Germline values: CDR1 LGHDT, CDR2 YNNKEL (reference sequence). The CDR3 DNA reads TGTGCCAGCAGCCCCCAAGGGGGGGGCGGGAAGGAGCAGTTCTTC. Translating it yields CASSPQGGGGKEQFF.

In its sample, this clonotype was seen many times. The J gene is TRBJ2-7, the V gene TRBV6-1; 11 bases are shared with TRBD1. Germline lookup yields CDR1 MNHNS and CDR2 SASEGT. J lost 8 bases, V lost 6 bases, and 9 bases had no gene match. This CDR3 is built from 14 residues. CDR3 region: CASRRAGTGGKQYF. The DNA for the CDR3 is TGTGCCAGCAGGCGAGCCGGGACAGGGGGAAAGCAGTACTTC.

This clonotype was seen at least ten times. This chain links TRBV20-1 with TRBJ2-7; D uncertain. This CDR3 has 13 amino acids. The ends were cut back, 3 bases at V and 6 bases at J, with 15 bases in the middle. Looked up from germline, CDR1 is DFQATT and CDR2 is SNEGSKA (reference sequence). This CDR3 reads CSASEVYPGEQYF. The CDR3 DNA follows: TGCAGTGCTAGTGAGGTGTACCCGGGCGAGCAGTACTTC.

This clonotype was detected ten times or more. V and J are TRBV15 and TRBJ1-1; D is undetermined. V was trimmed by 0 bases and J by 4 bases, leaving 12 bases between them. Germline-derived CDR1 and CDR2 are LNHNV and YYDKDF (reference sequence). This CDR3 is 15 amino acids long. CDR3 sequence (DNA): TGTGCCACCAGCAGAGATCCGGCTCTGGGCACTGAAGCTTTCTTT. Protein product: CATSRDPALGTEAFF.